This T cell receptor (beta chain) was captured by sequencing in a study of T cells in Graves' hyperthyroidism and ophthalmopathy. Study-level background: At the time of initial diagnosis and before any treatment, peripheral blood was collected. Study outcomes and limitations: Ophthalmopathy was identified by the model a median approximately 6.4 months ahead of onset. Most clonotypes expanded in the thyroid (above 0.001) were also present in blood.

Cells are PBMCs isolated from 10 ml of fresh blood. Amplification targeted TCR beta CDR3 regions from RNA transcripts. The study used the HTBI primer set for a first-round RT-PCR of the TCR CDR3. TCRdb itself ran the multiplex PCR reads through MiXCR, one entry per CDR3 protein. This sample carries 400,000 to 500,000 distinct CDR3 sequences, approximately 15% of them seen once, and the ten largest clones take about a sixth. A word on this clonotype: Its antigen is undetermined.

Germline CDR1 reads SGHTA; CDR2 reads FQGTGA. Trimming cost V 5 bases and J 0 bases, with 19 bases left between them. CDR3 length: 18 residues. The source is a woman between 18 and 29 years old with Graves' hyperthyroidism. The gene calls are TRBV7-3 and TRBJ2-2; D is ambiguous. What was sequenced was blood. This CDR3 is CASSIKRGSKANTGELFF. Written as DNA, the CDR3 is TGTGCCAGCAGCATAAAAAGAGGCAGTAAGGCGAACACCGGGGAGCTGTTTTTT.